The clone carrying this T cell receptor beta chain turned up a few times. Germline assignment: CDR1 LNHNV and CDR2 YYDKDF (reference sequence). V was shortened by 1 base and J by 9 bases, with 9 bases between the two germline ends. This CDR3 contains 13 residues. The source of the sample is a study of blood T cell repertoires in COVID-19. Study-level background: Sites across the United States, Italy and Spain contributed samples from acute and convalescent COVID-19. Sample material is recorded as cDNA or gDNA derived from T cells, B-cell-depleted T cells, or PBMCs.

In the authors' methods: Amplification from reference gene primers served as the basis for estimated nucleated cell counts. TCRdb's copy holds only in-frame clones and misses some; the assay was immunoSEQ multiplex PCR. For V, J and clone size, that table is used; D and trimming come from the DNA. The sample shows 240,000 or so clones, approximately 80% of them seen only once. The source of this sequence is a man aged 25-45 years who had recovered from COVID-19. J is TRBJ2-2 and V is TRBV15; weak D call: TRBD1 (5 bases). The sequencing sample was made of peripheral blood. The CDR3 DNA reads TGTGCCACCAGCAGAGGGGGCGGTTGGGAGCTGTTTTTT. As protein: CATSRGGGWELFF.